Listed below are T cell receptor beta chains from one sample, sequenced in a study of T-cell memory formation after mild COVID-19. Each CDR3 protein gets one entry after TCRdb re-called the 5' RACE reads with MiXCR. Of 450,000 to 650,000 distinct CDR3 sequences in the sample, about 20% were seen once. The specimen was PBMCs or a T cell subset sorted from them (not recorded which). These receptor sequences come from an adult woman who had mild COVID-19 (a few samples of this study predate the infection). Cell type and time point are not known. CDR3s include the opening cysteine and the closing phenylalanine or tryptophan. The D gene is left open where the match is weak. Clone size is given for some rows only: seen once, a few or many times, or a class if the clone is expanded.

d_gene: .
abundance: many
v_gene: TRBV7-2
j_gene: TRBJ1-6
CDR3nt: TGTGCCAGCAGCTGGGGTACAAATAATTCACCCCTCCACTTT
CDR3aa: CASSWGTNNSPLHF

d_gene: .
abundance: many
v_gene: TRBV7-2
j_gene: TRBJ1-2
CDR3nt: TGTGCCAGCAGCACCTATACCCATGGCTACACCTTC
CDR3aa: CASSTYTHGYTF

d_gene: .
abundance: many
v_gene: TRBV7-3
j_gene: TRBJ2-2
CDR3nt: TGTGCCAGCAGCTTAACGGCCACCGGGGAGCTGTTTTTT
CDR3aa: CASSLTATGELFF

d_gene: .
abundance: few
v_gene: TRBV20-1
j_gene: TRBJ2-2
CDR3nt: TGCAGTGGACGGGCCCCCGGAACCGGGGAGCTGTTTTTT
CDR3aa: CSGRAPGTGELFF

d_gene: .
abundance: few
v_gene: TRBV2
j_gene: TRBJ2-5
CDR3nt: TGTGCCAGCAGTGCTTCCGGGACGCCATGGGAGACCCAGTACTTC
CDR3aa: CASSASGTPWETQYF

d_gene: .
abundance: .
v_gene: TRBV15
j_gene: TRBJ2-5
CDR3nt: TGTGCCACCAGCAGAGTTGTACAGGGACTGAAGACCCAGTACTTC
CDR3aa: CATSRVVQGLKTQYF

d_gene: .
abundance: .
v_gene: TRBV6-5
j_gene: TRBJ2-2
CDR3nt: TGTGCCAGCAGGACTACAGGGTATCGCACCGGGGAGCTGTTTTTT
CDR3aa: CASRTTGYRTGELFF

d_gene: TRBD1
abundance: few
v_gene: TRBV6-2/TRBV6-3
j_gene: TRBJ2-7
CDR3nt: TGTGCCAGCAGACTGGGACAGGCAGCCCGCGAGCAGTACTTC
CDR3aa: CASRLGQAAREQYF

d_gene: TRBD1
abundance: few
v_gene: TRBV30
j_gene: TRBJ2-7
CDR3nt: TGTGCCTGGAGTGGGGACAGGGTTTTACACGAGCAGTACTTC
CDR3aa: CAWSGDRVLHEQYF

d_gene: .
abundance: few
v_gene: TRBV11-2
j_gene: TRBJ2-3
CDR3nt: TGTGCCAGCAGCTTAGATTCGTTCTCGGCTAGAAGAGATACGCAGTATTTT
CDR3aa: CASSLDSFSARRDTQYF

d_gene: TRBD2
abundance: .
v_gene: TRBV30
j_gene: TRBJ2-1
CDR3nt: TGTGCCTGGAGTGTCTTTGGACTAGCGGGGGCCTTTCCTCCCGATGAGCAGTTCTTC
CDR3aa: CAWSVFGLAGAFPPDEQFF

d_gene: TRBD2
abundance: .
v_gene: TRBV7-9
j_gene: TRBJ2-7
CDR3nt: TGTGCCAGCAACCCGGGACTATATTACGAGCAGTACTTC
CDR3aa: CASNPGLYYEQYF

d_gene: TRBD1
abundance: few
v_gene: TRBV10-3
j_gene: TRBJ1-2
CDR3nt: TGTGCCATCAGTGATATTTCCAGGGGGTATGGCTACACCTTC
CDR3aa: CAISDISRGYGYTF

d_gene: TRBD1
abundance: many
v_gene: TRBV11-2
j_gene: TRBJ2-1
CDR3nt: TGTGCCAGCAGCTCGAACCGACCGGGACAGGGTAATGAGCAGTTCTTC
CDR3aa: CASSSNRPGQGNEQFF

d_gene: .
abundance: few
v_gene: TRBV20-1
j_gene: TRBJ1-1
CDR3nt: TGCAGTGCCCGCGAAGATGGGACTGAAGCTTTCTTT
CDR3aa: CSAREDGTEAFF

d_gene: TRBD1
abundance: .
v_gene: TRBV7-6
j_gene: TRBJ1-3
CDR3nt: TGTGCCAGCAGCTTGGCTACAGGGGTAAACTCTGGAAACACCATATATTTT
CDR3aa: CASSLATGVNSGNTIYF

d_gene: TRBD1
abundance: many
v_gene: TRBV7-3
j_gene: TRBJ1-2
CDR3nt: TGTGCCAGCAGCTTCGGGACAGGCGGCGGCTACACCTTC
CDR3aa: CASSFGTGGGYTF

d_gene: .
abundance: few
v_gene: TRBV4-2
j_gene: TRBJ2-7
CDR3nt: TGTGCCAGCAGCCAAGTTGGAGGGCCAGGACAGCCAGCCTACGAGCAGTACTTC
CDR3aa: CASSQVGGPGQPAYEQYF

d_gene: .
abundance: .
v_gene: TRBV5-1
j_gene: TRBJ1-1
CDR3nt: TGCGCCAGCAGCTCGGGACACAATATGAACACTGAAGCTTTCTTT
CDR3aa: CASSSGHNMNTEAFF

d_gene: TRBD2
abundance: few
v_gene: TRBV6-2/TRBV6-3
j_gene: TRBJ2-1
CDR3nt: TGTGCCAGCAGTTACTCGGTTAGCGGGATCGGGTTCTTC
CDR3aa: CASSYSVSGIGFF

d_gene: .
abundance: few
v_gene: TRBV4-1
j_gene: TRBJ1-2
CDR3nt: TGCGCCAGCAGCCAGGCCGTAGGTGGAAGAAGCGATGGCTACACCTTC
CDR3aa: CASSQAVGGRSDGYTF

d_gene: .
abundance: .
v_gene: TRBV7-3
j_gene: TRBJ1-2
CDR3nt: TGTGCCAGCAGCTTAGACTCGCTCCATGGCTACACCTTC
CDR3aa: CASSLDSLHGYTF

d_gene: TRBD1
abundance: few
v_gene: TRBV12-5
j_gene: TRBJ2-3
CDR3nt: TGTGCTAGTAGCTCGGGGACAGGCACAGATACGCAGTATTTT
CDR3aa: CASSSGTGTDTQYF

d_gene: .
abundance: .
v_gene: TRBV7-2
j_gene: TRBJ2-2
CDR3nt: TGTGCCAGCAGCTTAGTCCGGGGGGCTGGGGAGCTGTTTTTT
CDR3aa: CASSLVRGAGELFF

d_gene: .
abundance: .
v_gene: TRBV4-1
j_gene: TRBJ1-5
CDR3nt: TGCGCCAGCAGCCCCATTCGGGGGATGAGTAGCAATCAGCCCCAGCATTTT
CDR3aa: CASSPIRGMSSNQPQHF

d_gene: TRBD1
abundance: .
v_gene: TRBV7-9
j_gene: TRBJ2-5
CDR3nt: TGTGCCAGCAGCGACAGGGTGTACCAAGAGACCCAGTACTTC
CDR3aa: CASSDRVYQETQYF

d_gene: .
abundance: few
v_gene: TRBV6-5
j_gene: TRBJ1-1
CDR3nt: TGTGCCAGCAGTTACGACCGGGGCATGAACACTGAAGCTTTCTTT
CDR3aa: CASSYDRGMNTEAFF

d_gene: .
abundance: .
v_gene: TRBV27
j_gene: TRBJ2-3
CDR3nt: TGTGCCAGCAGTTTATTCCCTTCTAGCACAGATACGCAGTATTTT
CDR3aa: CASSLFPSSTDTQYF

d_gene: TRBD1
abundance: few
v_gene: TRBV19
j_gene: TRBJ2-1
CDR3nt: TGTGCCAGTAGCCGGGGACAGGGGGCCGGTGAGCAGTTCTTC
CDR3aa: CASSRGQGAGEQFF

d_gene: .
abundance: few
v_gene: TRBV5-1
j_gene: TRBJ1-1
CDR3nt: TGCGCCAGCAGCACCCGAGGAGGAGGGGACACTGAAGCTTTCTTT
CDR3aa: CASSTRGGGDTEAFF

d_gene: .
abundance: .
v_gene: TRBV27
j_gene: TRBJ1-2
CDR3nt: TGTGCCAGCAGCCACAAAAGGTCAGGGAACGATGGCTACACCTTC
CDR3aa: CASSHKRSGNDGYTF

d_gene: TRBD2
abundance: few
v_gene: TRBV5-6
j_gene: TRBJ2-7
CDR3nt: TGTGCCAGCAGTGGACTAGCGGGAGCAAGGGCCTACGAGCAGTACTTC
CDR3aa: CASSGLAGARAYEQYF

d_gene: .
abundance: few
v_gene: TRBV12-3/TRBV12-4
j_gene: TRBJ1-1
CDR3nt: TGTGCCAGCACCCGTGGGCCAGGGACGACCACTGAAGCTTTCTTT
CDR3aa: CASTRGPGTTTEAFF

d_gene: TRBD1
abundance: .
v_gene: TRBV11-2
j_gene: TRBJ1-1
CDR3nt: TGTGCCACCCCTCACAGGGGGTCGACTGAAGCTTTCTTT
CDR3aa: CATPHRGSTEAFF

d_gene: .
abundance: .
v_gene: TRBV14
j_gene: TRBJ1-1
CDR3nt: TGTGCCAGCAGCCAAATATTGAACACTGAAGCTTTCTTT
CDR3aa: CASSQILNTEAFF

d_gene: .
abundance: few
v_gene: TRBV4-1
j_gene: TRBJ1-4
CDR3nt: TGCGCCAGCAGCCAACGGGGAACGGGCCTTTTCCAACCTAATGAAAAACTGTTTTTT
CDR3aa: CASSQRGTGLFQPNEKLFF

d_gene: TRBD1
abundance: few
v_gene: TRBV6-2/TRBV6-3
j_gene: TRBJ2-7
CDR3nt: TGTGCCAGCAGTTACCCAGAGGGACAGGGCGAGCAGTACTTC
CDR3aa: CASSYPEGQGEQYF

d_gene: TRBD1
abundance: many
v_gene: TRBV12-3/TRBV12-4
j_gene: TRBJ2-5
CDR3nt: TGTGCCAGCAGTTTTGGCCAGGGGGTGTTTGGAGAGACCCAGTACTTC
CDR3aa: CASSFGQGVFGETQYF